This TCR beta chain was identified in a study of neoadjuvant nivolumab and ipilimumab in lung cancer. About the study: Nivolumab 3 mg/kg was given days 1, 15 and 29, plus ipilimumab 1 mg/kg day 1 in combination. The study's findings and limits: Only a small number of samples underwent TCR sequencing. From pretherapy to surgery, tumor richness and clonality rose with dual therapy. TCR richness and clonality were higher in tumors than adjacent uninvolved lung.

In regard to this clone: Its cognate antigen is unknown.

V lost 3 bases and J 0 bases, leaving 18 bases between the germline ends. CDR1 and CDR2 (germline): SGHVS, FNYEAQ. The CDR3 runs to 17 residues. Clones were sequenced by immunoSEQ multiplex PCR, and TCRdb holds only the in-frame ones, with some missing. The top ten hold approximately 2.3% of the sample, which has 550 to 850 clones, 75% to 90% seen once. The chain uses TRBV7-6 and TRBJ2-7, with D perhaps matching TRBD1 or TRBD2 (7 bases each). This specimen consisted of adjacent normal lung tissue, obtained after neoadjuvant nivolumab, alone or with ipilimumab, at or shortly before surgery. The receptor was isolated from an adult with non-small cell lung cancer. In nucleotides, the CDR3 is TGTGCCAGCAGCTTGGAGGGAGGGACAGAGACCTCCTACGAGCAGTACTTC. It specifies CASSLEGGTETSYEQYF.